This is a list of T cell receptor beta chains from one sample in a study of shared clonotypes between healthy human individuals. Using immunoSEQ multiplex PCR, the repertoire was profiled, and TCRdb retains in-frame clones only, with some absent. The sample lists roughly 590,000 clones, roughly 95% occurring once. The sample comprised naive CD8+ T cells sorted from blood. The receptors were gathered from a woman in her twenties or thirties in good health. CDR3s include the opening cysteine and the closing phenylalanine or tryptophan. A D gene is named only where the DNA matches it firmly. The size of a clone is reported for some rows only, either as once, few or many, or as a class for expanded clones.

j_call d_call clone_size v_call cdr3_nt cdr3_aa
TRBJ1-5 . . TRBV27 TGTGCCAGCAGTTCCGCAGGGTATAGCAATCAGCCCCAGCATTTT CASSSAGYSNQPQHF
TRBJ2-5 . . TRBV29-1 TGCAGCGTTGAATGGGGACAAACTGACCAAGAGACCCAGTACTTC CSVEWGQTDQETQYF
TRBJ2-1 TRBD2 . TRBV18 TGTGCCAGCTCACCGGAACGGGAGGATTACAATGAGCAGTTCTTC CASSPEREDYNEQFF
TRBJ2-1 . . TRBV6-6 TGTGCCAGCGATGAGGGTGTCTACAATGAGCAGTTCTTC CASDEGVYNEQFF
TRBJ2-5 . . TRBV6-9 TGTGCCAGCAGTTCAAGAGGTGGCGTAATGGAGGAGACCCAGTACTTC CASSSRGGVMEETQYF
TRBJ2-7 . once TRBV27 TGTGCCAGCAGTTTATCGTTGGTAGCGGCCACCTACGAGCAGTACTTC CASSLSLVAATYEQYF
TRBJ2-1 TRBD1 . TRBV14 TGTGCCAGCAGCCAAGGAGGCCCGGGGGACAGGATTTACAATGAGCAGTTCTTC CASSQGGPGDRIYNEQFF
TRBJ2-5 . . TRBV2 TGTGCCAGCAGTGGGCTGGGACACCTCGGGGAGACCCAGTACTTC CASSGLGHLGETQYF
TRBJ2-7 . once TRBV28 TGTGCCAGCAGTCACTTGGGGCACAGGGATTTTCGGGACGAGCAGTACTTC CASSHLGHRDFRDEQYF
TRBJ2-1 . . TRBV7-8 TGTGCCAGCAGCTTGAGCCCCGAAGGGACGTACAATGAGCAGTTCTTC CASSLSPEGTYNEQFF
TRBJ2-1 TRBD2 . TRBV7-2 TGTGCCAGCAGCGAGACTAGCGGGAGTTACAATGAGCAGTTCTTC CASSETSGSYNEQFF
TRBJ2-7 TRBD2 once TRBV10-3 TGTGCCATCAGTGAGGAGCTAGCGGGGGGCTACGAGCAGTACTTC CAISEELAGGYEQYF
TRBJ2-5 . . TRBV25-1 TGTGCCAGCAGTGTGGGAGTAGAGACCCAGTACTTC CASSVGVETQYF
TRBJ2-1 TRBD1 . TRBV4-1 TGCGCCAGCAGCCCCAGGACAGGATACAATGAGCAGTTCTTC CASSPRTGYNEQFF
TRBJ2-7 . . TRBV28 TGTGCCAGCAGTTTCGGGGCCAGGACCACCTTCGAGCAGTACTTC CASSFGARTTFEQYF
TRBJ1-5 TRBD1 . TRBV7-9 TGTGCCAGCAGTCCCGGGACAGGTAGTTTTCCCCAGCATTTT CASSPGTGSFPQHF
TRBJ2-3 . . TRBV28 TGTGCCAGCACCCCCGACAGCACAGATACGCAGTATTTT CASTPDSTDTQYF
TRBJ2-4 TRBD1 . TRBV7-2 TGTGCCAGCAGCTGGGGACAGTGGGACATTCAGTACTTC CASSWGQWDIQYF
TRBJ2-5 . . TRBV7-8 TGTGCCAGCAGCTCCGTCCGGGGGCAACAAGAGACCCAGTACTTC CASSSVRGQQETQYF
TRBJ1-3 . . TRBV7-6 TGTGCCAGCAGCCCCGGCGGGGGAAACACCATATATTTT CASSPGGGNTIYF
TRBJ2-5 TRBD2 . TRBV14 TGTGCCAGCAGCCAAGATCCCGGGACTAGTCGAGAGACCCAGTACTTC CASSQDPGTSRETQYF
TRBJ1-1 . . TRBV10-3 TGTGCCACCGGAACCGAATATGGGACTGAAGCTTTCTTT CATGTEYGTEAFF
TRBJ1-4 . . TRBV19 TGTGCCAGTAGTATAGCGTCCCTCCGGGCCTCTAATGAAAAACTGTTTTTT CASSIASLRASNEKLFF
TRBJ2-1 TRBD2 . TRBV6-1 TGTGCCAGCAGTGTTACCGTAGCGGGAGCGGCGAACAATGAGCAGTTCTTC CASSVTVAGAANNEQFF
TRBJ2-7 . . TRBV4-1 TGCGCCAGCAGCCAAGTAATGGCAGGGTTTAACGAGCAGTACTTC CASSQVMAGFNEQYF
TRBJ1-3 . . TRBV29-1 TGCAGCGTTGTAGGCGGAGAATCTGGAAACACCATATATTTT CSVVGGESGNTIYF
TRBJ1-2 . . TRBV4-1 TGCGCCAGCAGCCAAGGTGCAGGAGGACTCTATGGCTACACCTTC CASSQGAGGLYGYTF
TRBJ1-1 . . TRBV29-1 TGCAGCGTTGTGGGGGACATGAACACTGAAGCTTTCTTT CSVVGDMNTEAFF
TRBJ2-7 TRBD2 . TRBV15 TGTGCCACCAGCCCCTATAGCGGGAGGGACCCAGAGCAGTACTTC CATSPYSGRDPEQYF
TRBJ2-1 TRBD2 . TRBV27 TGTGCCAGCAGTCCACTAGCGGGAGTGGGTGAGCAGTTCTTC CASSPLAGVGEQFF
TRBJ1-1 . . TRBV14 TGTGCCAGCAGCCAAACCGCGCACACTGAAGCTTTCTTT CASSQTAHTEAFF